What follows are 16 T cell receptor beta chains derived from one specimen sequenced in a study of T cell responses to AZD1222 COVID-19 vaccine. Method: immunoSEQ multiplex PCR; TCRdb's copy keeps in-frame clones and lacks some. The top ten hold about 1.4% of the sample, which has some 150,000 clones, 90% seen once. Source: peripheral blood, taken 28 days after the second AZD1222 dose. These receptors originate from an adult who received the AZD1222 COVID-19 vaccine.

This sequence joins TRBV3-1 (or the pseudogene TRBV3-2) and TRBJ2-3, with D possibly TRBD1 on 5 matching bases. The CDR3 is 14 residues long. Trimming removed 4 bases from V and 5 bases from J, with 13 bases in between. Germline CDR1 and CDR2: LGHDT and YNNKEL (reference sequence). This CDR3 is CASSLSGAQDTQYF. CDR3 nucleotides: TGTGCCAGCAGCCTCTCTGGGGCACAAGATACGCAGTATTTT.

The sample holds a few counts of this clone. At the DNA level, this CDR3 is encoded by other sequences in the same sample as well. The chain joins TRBV5-1 to TRBJ1-1; D gene ambiguous. The V and J ends lost 4 bases and 8 bases respectively, with 12 bases between them. Per the germline V gene, CDR1 is SGHRS and CDR2 is YFSETQ. There are 12 residues in the CDR3. In DNA, the CDR3 is TGCGCCAGCAGCCTGGAAGGTACCGAAGCTTTCTTT. It codes for CASSLEGTEAFF.

The chain joins TRBV27 to TRBJ1-2; D possibly corresponds to TRBD1 (5 bases). V gave up 8 bases and J gave up 4 bases, with 32 bases separating them. Germline V gene lookup returns CDR1 MNHEY and CDR2 SMNVEV (reference sequence). The length of the CDR3 is 19 residues. For the CDR3, the DNA is TGTGCCAGCGGCTCCGGGCCTTTCCGCCAACCGGGACCGCTCTATGGCTACACCTTC. Amino acids: CASGSGPFRQPGPLYGYTF.

The chain's CDR3 is CASSQGLPPLHF. The CDR3 bases are TGTGCCAGCAGCCAAGGCTTGCCACCCCTCCACTTT. The chain is built from TRBV3-1 (or the pseudogene TRBV3-2) and TRBJ1-6; D not resolved. Looked up from germline, CDR1 is LGHDT and CDR2 is YNNKEL (reference sequence). V dropped 1 base and J dropped 11 bases, with 6 bases sitting between them. CDR3 length equals 12 residues.

Regarding this clone: Within the sample, other DNA sequences also encode this same CDR3. The rearrangement links TRBV19 to TRBJ1-6; 8 bases are a match to TRBD1. From germline, CDR1 is LNHDA and CDR2 SQIVND (reference sequence). The J segment lost 7 bases and the V segment lost 2 bases, leaving 1 base of the junction unmatched. This CDR3 comprises 14 residues. In DNA form, the CDR3 reads TGTGCCAGTAGTATACAGGGGGCGAATTCACCCCTCCACTTT. The encoded protein is CASSIQGANSPLHF.

The chain couples TRBV9 to TRBJ2-7; D is ambiguous. Trimming shortened V by 4 bases and J by 0 bases, and 5 bases separated the two germline ends. The germline gives CDR1 SGDLS, CDR2 YYNGEE. The CDR3 spans 12 residues. CDR3 DNA: TGTGCCAGCAGCTTTCCCTCCTACGAGCAGTACTTC. This codes for CASSFPSYEQYF. Looking up the rest from reference TRBV9 and TRBJ2-7 gives the full variable domain: DSGVTQTPKHLITATGQRVTLRCSPRSGDLSVYWYQQSLDQGLQFLIQYYNGEERAKGNILERFSAQQFPDLHSELNLSSLELGDSALYFCASSFPSYEQYFGPGTRLTVT.

The V call is TRBV28, the J call TRBJ2-1, with 12 bases matching TRBD1. The CDR3 spans 17 residues. Germline-derived CDR1 and CDR2 are MDHEN and SYDVKM. Trimming removed 5 bases from V and 6 bases from J; junction bases left unmatched: 11. The CDR3 protein is CASSPTSGTGGGNEQFF. The CDR3 DNA is TGTGCCAGCAGTCCAACCTCCGGGACAGGGGGCGGCAATGAGCAGTTCTTC.

This clone was seen only a few times. Here the CDR3 DNA reads TGTGCCAGCAGCTTGAGGTCCGGGCACGAGCAGTACTTC. Protein sequence: CASSLRSGHEQYF. The rearrangement links TRBV5-4 to TRBJ2-7; D is unclear. The CDR3 is 13 residues long. CDR1 and CDR2 from the germline V gene are SGHNT and YYREEE (reference sequence). The V end was cut by 1 base, the J end by 5 bases, with 10 bases between.

The table lists this clone with a count of one. This chain links TRBV5-1 with TRBJ2-6; D may be TRBD1 (6 bases). The CDR3 covers 15 residues. The ends were cut back, 3 bases at V and 1 base at J, with 8 bases in the middle. The V gene's germline CDR1 is SGHRS and CDR2 YFSETQ. CDR3 bases: TGCGCCAGCAGCTCCGGACAGTCTGGGGCCAACGTCCTGACTTTC. This encodes CASSSGQSGANVLTF.

The chain links TRBV11-2 to TRBJ1-4; D is perhaps TRBD1 (5 bases). This CDR3 comprises 15 residues. Trimming took off 4 bases at V and 5 bases at J, with 14 bases between the two ends. Per germline, CDR1 SGHAT and CDR2 FQNNGV. The CDR3: CASSSRQSGNEKLFF. DNA of the CDR3: TGTGCCAGCAGCTCCCGACAGTCGGGGAATGAAAAACTGTTTTTT.

This clone was seen many times. The V call is TRBV6-5, the J call TRBJ1-2; the D gene is possibly TRBD1 (5 bases). This CDR3 contains 14 residues. The V end lost 4 bases, the J end lost 8 bases, and 17 bases lay between the germline ends. Germline lookup yields CDR1 MNHEY and CDR2 SVGAGI. The CDR3 sequence: CASSWGTRQGGYTF. The CDR3 DNA follows: TGTGCCAGCAGTTGGGGGACGCGGCAGGGCGGCTACACCTTC.

The genes are TRBV4-1 and TRBJ2-5, with 8 nucleotides matching TRBD2. Trimming took 0 bases from V and 1 from J; bases not matched to a gene: 7. Germline-derived CDR1 and CDR2 are MGHRA and YSYEKL. This CDR3 is built from 17 residues. The CDR3 region is CASSQDRSGGLQETQYF. The DNA of the CDR3 is TGCGCCAGCAGCCAAGATAGGAGCGGGGGCCTCCAAGAGACCCAGTACTTC.

The rearrangement joins TRBV18 to TRBJ1-1, with D possibly being TRBD1 (5 bases). V lost 3 bases to trimming and J lost 5 bases, with 10 bases between them. The CDR3 is made up of 13 amino acids. Germline CDR1 and CDR2: KGHSH and LQKENI. Here the CDR3 reads CASSPRGRTEAFF. The CDR3 nucleotides read TGTGCCAGCTCACCCCGGGGGAGGACTGAAGCTTTCTTT.

The chain links TRBV13 to TRBJ2-3; no firm D call. CDR1 and CDR2 (germline): PRHDT, FYEKMQ (reference sequence). The CDR3 is made up of 16 amino acids. Trimming shortened V by 1 base and J by 0 bases, and 11 bases separated the two germline ends. The CDR3 bases are TGTGCCAGCAGCTTAGTTTGGGATTCTAGCACAGATACGCAGTATTTT. It codes for CASSLVWDSSTDTQYF.

The rearrangement links TRBV18 to TRBJ1-1, with D possibly being TRBD1 (6 bases). CDR1 and CDR2 (germline): KGHSH, LQKENI. This CDR3 spans 14 amino acids. V gave up 3 bases and J gave up 1 base, with 9 bases separating them. The CDR3 sequence: CASSPEGGNTEAFF. The CDR3 coding sequence is TGTGCCAGCTCACCCGAGGGGGGGAACACTGAAGCTTTCTTT.

V usage is TRBV2 and J usage is TRBJ1-6; D remains unclear. This CDR3 has 16 amino acids. With 10 bases removed from V and 8 bases from J, the gap between germline ends came to 24 bases. From germline, CDR1 is SNHLY and CDR2 FYNNEI. The CDR3 region is CAKTEGAARRDSPLHF. CDR3 DNA: TGTGCCAAAACCGAGGGCGCGGCGAGACGGGATTCACCCCTCCACTTT.